The 19 T cell receptor beta chains listed next were all sequenced from one sample in a study of blood T cell repertoires in COVID-19. Profiling relied on immunoSEQ multiplex PCR, and the TCRdb table lists in-frame clones only, not all of them. The sample contains about 70,000 clones, around 70% of which appear only once. Input material: peripheral blood. The receptors here all came from a man aged 65 to 79 with acute or convalescent COVID-19.

This clone came up a few times. V and J are TRBV5-1 and TRBJ2-1; 11 bases map to TRBD2. The CDR3 spans 15 residues. CDR1 and CDR2 (germline): SGHRS, YFSETQ. V lost 3 bases, J lost 6 bases, and 5 bases stayed unmatched. The DNA of the CDR3 is TGCGCCAGCAGCTGGCAGACTAGCGGGACCAATGAGCAGTTCTTC. Protein product: CASSWQTSGTNEQFF.

This chain connects TRBV5-1 to TRBJ1-4; D unclear. The CDR3 is made up of 14 amino acids. CDR1 and CDR2 (germline): SGHRS, YFSETQ. The ends were cut back, 4 bases at V and 8 bases at J, with 15 bases in the middle. This chain's CDR3 is CASSPTEQREKLFF. DNA of the CDR3: TGCGCCAGCAGCCCCACAGAACAGAGAGAAAAACTGTTTTTT.

This clone came up a few times. The chain has TRBV28 and TRBJ2-1; 11 nucleotides agree with TRBD2. CDR1 and CDR2 (germline): MDHEN, SYDVKM. Trimming at V came to 2 bases and at J to 5 bases, leaving 17 bases not matched to a gene. The CDR3 loop spans 20 amino acids. The CDR3 sequence is CASSLETSGSGRAWDNEQFF. The CDR3 DNA reads TGTGCCAGCAGTTTAGAGACTTCAGGTAGCGGGAGGGCTTGGGACAATGAGCAGTTCTTC.

The chain joins TRBV7-2 to TRBJ2-7, with D uncertain. The CDR3 is made up of 14 amino acids. Germline V gene sequence: CDR1 SGHTA, CDR2 FQGNSA. V was clipped by 0 bases and J by 1 base, with 7 bases between them. CDR3 sequence (DNA): TGTGCCAGCAGCTTAGCTATCAGTTCCTACGAGCAGTACTTC. Protein product: CASSLAISSYEQYF.

The genes are TRBV6-6 and TRBJ1-1, with D maybe TRBD1 (6 bases). The CDR3 covers 13 residues. Looked up from germline, CDR1 is MNHNY and CDR2 is SVGAGI (reference sequence). Trimming removed 6 bases from V and 5 bases from J, with 13 bases in between. CDR3 loop: CASRLQGRTEAFF. CDR3 coding DNA: TGTGCCAGCAGGTTACAGGGAAGAACTGAAGCTTTCTTT.

The rearrangement joins TRBV7-9 to TRBJ2-3; the D gene is possibly TRBD1 (6 bases). Per the germline V gene, CDR1 is SEHNR and CDR2 is FQNEAQ (reference sequence). The CDR3 loop spans 16 amino acids. V dropped 2 bases and J dropped 5 bases, with 17 bases sitting between them. The CDR3 region is CASSLRGAGEIDTQYF. CDR3 in DNA: TGTGCCAGCAGCTTAAGGGGAGCAGGGGAAATAGATACGCAGTATTTT.

This clone was recorded only once. The rearrangement links TRBV6-5 to TRBJ2-4; the D is unclear. The germline V and J ends were trimmed by 7 bases and 0 bases, with 10 bases remaining between them. CDR3 length: 14 amino acids. Germline V gene sequence: CDR1 MNHEY, CDR2 SVGAGI. The CDR3: CASNEDLAKNIQYF. DNA for the CDR3: TGTGCCAGCAACGAGGATCTAGCCAAAAACATTCAGTACTTC.

This chain uses TRBV9 with TRBJ2-7; TRBD2 is a possible D gene (6 bases). Germline assignment: CDR1 SGDLS and CDR2 YYNGEE. V was cut by 4 bases and J by 2 bases, with 10 bases left in between. The CDR3 runs to 13 residues. CDR3 DNA sequence: TGTGCCAGCAGCTCGGGACTTGCCTACGAGCAGTACTTC. It translates to CASSSGLAYEQYF.

The J gene is TRBJ1-4, the V gene TRBV28; 9 nucleotides match TRBD1. The CDR3 length is 15 residues. Germline V gene lookup returns CDR1 MDHEN and CDR2 SYDVKM. The ends lost 6 bases at V and 7 bases at J; junction bases unmatched: 9. CDR3 region: CASSRVTGGVEKLFF. CDR3 bases: TGTGCCAGCAGCCGCGTGACAGGGGGGGTTGAAAAACTGTTTTTT.

This rearrangement joins TRBV19 to TRBJ2-1; 10 bases line up with TRBD1. There are 16 residues in the CDR3. The J segment lost 0 bases and the V segment lost 10 bases, leaving 9 bases of the junction unmatched. Looked up from germline, CDR1 is LNHDA and CDR2 is SQIVND (reference sequence). This CDR3 reads CATSWGTGVSYNEQFF. As DNA, the CDR3 is TGTGCCACCTCCTGGGGGACAGGGGTCTCCTACAATGAGCAGTTCTTC.

The chain is built from TRBV23-1 and TRBJ2-5; TRBD1 agrees at 7 bases. TRBV23-1 is assigned to the ORF class and has an uncertain function. This CDR3 region has 14 residues. V was clipped by 7 bases and J by 5 bases; unmatched bases: 10. The CDR3 loop reads CASTLLDRDETQYF. CDR3 DNA sequence: TGCGCCAGCACCCTATTAGACAGGGATGAGACCCAGTACTTC.

The J gene is TRBJ2-2, the V gene TRBV7-9; D remains ambiguous. V lost 5 bases to trimming and J lost 6 bases, with 7 bases between them. CDR1 is SEHNR, CDR2 FQNEAQ, per germline (reference sequence). The CDR3 spans 12 residues. The CDR3 protein is CASSLPSGELFF. CDR3 sequence (DNA): TGTGCCAGCAGCCTTCCTTCCGGGGAGCTGTTTTTT.

This chain links TRBV12-5 with TRBJ2-7; TRBD1 agrees at 9 bases. The CDR3 runs to 15 residues. V was clipped by 1 base and J by 3 bases; unmatched bases: 4. Germline values: CDR1 LGHNT, CDR2 FRNRAP. CDR3 protein: CASGLGDRAFYEQYF. Written as DNA, the CDR3 is TGTGCTAGTGGTTTGGGGGACAGGGCCTTCTACGAGCAGTACTTC.

This clone was recorded only once. V usage is TRBV27 and J usage is TRBJ2-3; TRBD1 matches at 8 bases. The CDR3 is 14 residues long. Losses at the gene ends were 6 bases for V and 2 bases for J; bases not matched to a gene: 4. The germline gives CDR1 MNHEY, CDR2 SMNVEV (reference sequence). The DNA for the CDR3 is TGTGCCAGCAGCGCGGACAGGGCCACAGATACGCAGTATTTT. This gives the protein CASSADRATDTQYF.

This chain connects TRBV9 to TRBJ2-1, with 10 bases identical to TRBD2. Germline loops: CDR1 SGDLS, CDR2 YYNGEE. J gave up 5 bases and V 6 bases, and 8 bases lay outside the gene matches. The CDR3 is 15 amino acids. The CDR3 DNA reads TGTGCCAGCACCACTAGCGGGACCCCTAACAATGAGCAGTTCTTC. It translates to CASTTSGTPNNEQFF.

A single count supports this clone. The chain carries TRBV7-2 and TRBJ1-5; 8 nucleotides agree with TRBD1. J was trimmed by 8 bases and V by 0 bases; bases with no gene match: 6. Germline CDR1 reads SGHTA; CDR2 reads FQGNSA. The CDR3 consists of 15 residues. CDR3 in DNA: TGTGCCAGCAGCTTAGCTGGACAGGGAGAGAAGCCCCAGCATTTT. Its translation is CASSLAGQGEKPQHF.

In its sample, this clone was seen once. The chain uses TRBV18 and TRBJ1-6; D possibly corresponds to TRBD1 (5 bases). Trimming shortened V by 5 bases and J by 5 bases, and 10 bases separated the two germline ends. Germline V gene lookup returns CDR1 KGHSH and CDR2 LQKENI. The CDR3 spans 14 residues. The CDR3: CASSDSPNNSPLHF. The CDR3 nucleotides read TGTGCCAGCTCAGACAGCCCTAATAATTCACCCCTCCACTTT.

The V call is TRBV5-4, the J call TRBJ2-1; D may be TRBD1 (5 bases). The CDR3 loop spans 13 amino acids. Germline CDR1 and CDR2: SGHNT and YYREEE (reference sequence). V lost 5 bases, J lost 8 bases, and 14 bases lay in between. CDR3 in amino acids: CASSTYSGYEQFF. The CDR3 region has the DNA TGTGCCAGCAGTACTTACTCAGGGTATGAGCAGTTCTTC.

This clone was seen a handful of times. The chain has TRBV4-3 and TRBJ1-6, with D perhaps TRBD1 (5 bases). This CDR3 is 15 amino acids long. V was trimmed by 2 bases and J by 7 bases, leaving 12 bases between them. Germline V gene sequence: CDR1 LGHNA, CDR2 YSLEER. The CDR3 DNA reads TGCGCCAGCAGCCAACAGGGACTTAGGAATTCACCCCTCCACTTT. Encoded protein: CASSQQGLRNSPLHF.